The 20 T cell receptor beta chains presented below share a single source sample, sequenced in a study of Ad26.COV2.S vaccination and SARS-CoV-2 variants. The repertoire was sequenced with immunoSEQ multiplex PCR; TCRdb's copy has only in-frame clones and lacks some. Of some 300,000 clones listed, around four fifths were seen once; the top ten hold 2% to 2.5%. The sample's treatment: about 20 received Ad26.COV2.S at low or high dose, single or two shots; about five received placebo; per-sample allocation not given. Vaccine and placebo recipients were sampled on day 63 after the first injection. The sample in question was peripheral blood, obtained in a trial of Ad26.COV2.S vaccine versus placebo. Receptor source: a person aged 18-60 years who received the Ad26.COV2.S COVID-19 vaccine or a placebo.

The V call is TRBV7-6, the J call TRBJ1-1; D gene unclear. The CDR3 is made up of 15 amino acids. The V end was cut by 5 bases, the J end by 3 bases, with 16 bases between. CDR1 is SGHVS, CDR2 FNYEAQ, per germline. CDR3: CASSPNGQADTEAFF. In DNA form, the CDR3 reads TGTGCCAGCAGCCCGAATGGGCAGGCGGACACTGAAGCTTTCTTT.

The gene calls are TRBV10-3 and TRBJ1-1; possibly TRBD1 for D (6 bases). This CDR3 has 15 residues. The V and J ends lost 2 bases and 0 bases respectively, with 10 bases between them. The V gene's germline CDR1 is ENHRY and CDR2 SYGVKD. CDR3 DNA: TGTGCCATCAGTGAGGTTGGGACACTGAACACTGAAGCTTTCTTT. This codes for CAISEVGTLNTEAFF.

This chain joins TRBV11-2 and TRBJ1-4; D might be TRBD1 (5 bases). Trimming cost V 5 bases and J 8 bases, with 21 bases left between them. CDR1 and CDR2 from the germline V gene are SGHAT and FQNNGV. This CDR3 comprises 16 residues. CDR3 residues: CASSHSRARKEEKLFF. CDR3 nucleotides: TGTGCCAGCAGCCACTCCAGGGCCCGAAAGGAGGAAAAACTGTTTTTT.

This clone appeared a single time. The rearrangement joins TRBV4-2 to TRBJ1-6; no clear D gene. V was cut by 4 bases and J by 6 bases, with 13 bases left in between. The CDR3 runs to 15 residues. The V gene's germline CDR1 is LGHNA and CDR2 YNFKEQ. CDR3: CASSPETAPNSPLHF. CDR3 in DNA: TGTGCCAGCAGCCCGGAGACTGCACCTAATTCACCCCTCCACTTT.

The gene calls are TRBV10-1 and TRBJ2-2, with D possibly being TRBD2 (6 bases). This CDR3 comprises 12 residues. CDR1 is WNHNN and CDR2 is SYGVQD in the germline V gene (reference sequence). Trimming took 6 bases from V and 6 from J, leaving 8 bases between them. The CDR3 region is CASSGGSGELFF. The CDR3 coding sequence is TGCGCCAGCAGCGGAGGGTCCGGGGAGCTGTTTTTT.

This clone was counted ten times or more. The rearrangement joins TRBV2 to TRBJ2-7, with TRBD1 as a possible D gene (5 bases). Between the trimmed V and J ends, which lost 7 bases and 0 bases, there was a span of 13 bases. Germline assignment: CDR1 SNHLY and CDR2 FYNNEI. The CDR3 totals 14 residues. The CDR3 loop is CASTDPGRSYEQYF. The CDR3 region has the DNA TGTGCCAGCACAGACCCAGGGCGCTCCTACGAGCAGTACTTC.

The chain recombines TRBV24-1 with TRBJ2-2; D may be TRBD1 (6 bases). Germline assignment: CDR1 KGHDR and CDR2 SFDVKD. The CDR3 runs to 13 residues. Trimming cost V 7 bases and J 3 bases, with 8 bases left between them. DNA of the CDR3: TGTGCCACCAGACAGGGTTACACCGGGGAGCTGTTTTTT. This gives the protein CATRQGYTGELFF.

The sample holds many counts of this clone. The chain joins TRBV28 to TRBJ2-7, with 9 nucleotides matching TRBD1. Trimming removed 5 bases from V and 6 bases from J; junction bases left unmatched: 14. The CDR3 has 16 amino acids. Germline V gene sequence: CDR1 MDHEN, CDR2 SYDVKM. CDR3 residues: CASSDSPGQGRTEQYF. The CDR3 coding sequence is TGTGCCAGCAGTGACTCGCCGGGACAGGGTCGGACCGAGCAGTACTTC.

The chain couples TRBV7-2 to TRBJ2-7, with 8 bases aligning to TRBD1. The CDR3 is 14 amino acids. Unmatched junction bases numbered 10, after V lost 5 bases and J lost 7 bases. Looked up from germline, CDR1 is SGHTA and CDR2 is FQGNSA. CDR3 sequence reads: CASSPRQGSGEQYF. The CDR3 DNA reads TGTGCCAGCAGCCCTCGACAGGGGTCGGGAGAGCAGTACTTC.

The V call is TRBV28, the J call TRBJ2-7; the match to TRBD2 covers 8 bases. The CDR3 is 14 residues long. The germline V gene encodes CDR1 MDHEN and CDR2 SYDVKM. After removal of 5 bases from V and 3 bases from J, the junction contained 6 bases not matched to a gene. The CDR3 DNA is TGTGCCAGCAGTCGCCAAGCGGGGGACTACGAGCAGTACTTC. This codes for CASSRQAGDYEQYF.

V and J are TRBV6-1 and TRBJ2-4, with D unclear. V gave up 1 base and J gave up 0 bases, with 16 bases separating them. Germline CDR1 is MNHNS and CDR2 is SASEGT. This CDR3 contains 18 residues. CDR3 sequence reads: CASSEGEQAGRAKNIQYF. The CDR3 coding sequence is TGTGCCAGCAGTGAAGGAGAGCAGGCCGGCAGAGCCAAAAACATTCAGTACTTC.

This clone is a singleton in its sample. This chain joins TRBV12-3 or TRBV12-4 and TRBJ1-3; no clear D gene. The CDR3 extends over 13 amino acids. The V gene lost 7 bases and the J gene lost 3 bases, with 10 bases spanning the gap. In DNA form, the CDR3 reads TGTGCCAGCACCACGGACCATGGAAACACCATATATTTT. Its translation: CASTTDHGNTIYF.

J is TRBJ2-5 and V is TRBV5-6; the match to TRBD2 covers 9 bases. The CDR3 is 17 amino acids. V shed 0 bases, J shed 2 bases, and the junction held 8 bases outside the gene matches. The germline V gene has CDR1 SGHDT and CDR2 YYEEEE. CDR3 region: CASSLGASGGPQETQYF. Written as DNA, the CDR3 is TGTGCCAGCAGCTTGGGCGCCAGCGGGGGGCCTCAAGAGACCCAGTACTTC.

J is TRBJ2-5 and V is TRBV29-1; no definite D call. The length of the CDR3 is 14 residues. CDR1 SQVTM and CDR2 ANQGSEA come from the germline V gene. V gave up 1 base and J gave up 5 bases, with 14 bases separating them. CDR3 DNA sequence: TGCAGCGTTGAAGTACATAACAAAGGGGAGACCCAGTACTTC. This encodes CSVEVHNKGETQYF.

V gene TRBV28 combines with J gene TRBJ1-5, with 9 bases lining up with TRBD1. With V trimmed by 6 bases and J by 4 bases, 7 bases remained unmatched. The CDR3 loop spans 15 amino acids. Germline V CDR1 and CDR2: MDHEN, SYDVKM. As DNA, the CDR3 is TGTGCCAGCAGGGAACAGGGGGCGCGGAATCAGCCCCAGCATTTT. It codes for CASREQGARNQPQHF.

The chain's CDR3 is CASADPGQGGYEQFF. CDR3 bases: TGTGCCAGCGCAGATCCGGGACAGGGCGGCTATGAGCAGTTCTTC. The V gene is TRBV11-3, the J gene TRBJ2-1; 9 nucleotides agree with TRBD1. Germline trimming cut 8 bases from V and 8 bases from J; bases unmatched to any gene: 13. Germline V gene sequence: CDR1 SGHNT, CDR2 YENEEA. CDR3 size: 15 residues.

The chain couples TRBV11-2 to TRBJ2-2; D remains unclear. V was trimmed by 5 bases and J by 2 bases, leaving 24 bases between them. The CDR3 totals 19 residues. From germline, CDR1 is SGHAT and CDR2 FQNNGV. CDR3 protein: CASSPGLGDPGYNTGELFF. The CDR3 DNA is TGTGCCAGCAGCCCGGGTCTCGGCGACCCAGGCTACAACACCGGGGAGCTGTTTTTT.

This clone was observed once. The rearrangement links TRBV7-8 to TRBJ1-1, with 8 bases aligning to TRBD1. The CDR3 loop spans 15 amino acids. From germline, CDR1 is SGHVS and CDR2 FQNEAQ. The V gene end was trimmed by 5 bases and the J gene end by 1 base; junction bases not matched to a gene: 6. CDR3 region: CASSAQTGGNTEAFF. CDR3 nucleotide sequence: TGTGCCAGCAGCGCCCAAACAGGGGGGAACACTGAAGCTTTCTTT.

The genes are TRBV19 and TRBJ1-3; no reliable D call. The V end lost 8 bases, the J end lost 0 bases, and 14 bases lay between the germline ends. Germline V gene sequence: CDR1 LNHDA, CDR2 SQIVND (reference sequence). The CDR3 has 15 residues. CDR3 DNA: TGTGCCAGTGGAAGATTGGGAGACTCTGGAAACACCATATATTTT. This translates into CASGRLGDSGNTIYF. Using reference TRBV19 and TRBJ1-3 for the parts outside the CDR3, the full variable domain is DGGITQSPKYLFRKEGQNVTLSCEQNLNHDAMYWYRQDPGQGLRLIYYSQIVNDFQKGDIAEGYSVSREKKESFPLTVTSAQKNPTAFYLCASGRLGDSGNTIYFGEGSWLTVV.

The V and J genes are TRBV5-3 and TRBJ2-5; 7 nucleotides align to TRBD2. TRBV5-3 is flagged as an ORF with uncertain function. With 6 bases clipped from V and 2 bases from J, the junction kept 7 bases outside the gene matches. This CDR3 is built from 14 residues. CDR3 bases: TGTGCCAGAATAAACGGGGGACTACAAGAGACCCAGTACTTC. Translated, it gives CARINGGLQETQYF.